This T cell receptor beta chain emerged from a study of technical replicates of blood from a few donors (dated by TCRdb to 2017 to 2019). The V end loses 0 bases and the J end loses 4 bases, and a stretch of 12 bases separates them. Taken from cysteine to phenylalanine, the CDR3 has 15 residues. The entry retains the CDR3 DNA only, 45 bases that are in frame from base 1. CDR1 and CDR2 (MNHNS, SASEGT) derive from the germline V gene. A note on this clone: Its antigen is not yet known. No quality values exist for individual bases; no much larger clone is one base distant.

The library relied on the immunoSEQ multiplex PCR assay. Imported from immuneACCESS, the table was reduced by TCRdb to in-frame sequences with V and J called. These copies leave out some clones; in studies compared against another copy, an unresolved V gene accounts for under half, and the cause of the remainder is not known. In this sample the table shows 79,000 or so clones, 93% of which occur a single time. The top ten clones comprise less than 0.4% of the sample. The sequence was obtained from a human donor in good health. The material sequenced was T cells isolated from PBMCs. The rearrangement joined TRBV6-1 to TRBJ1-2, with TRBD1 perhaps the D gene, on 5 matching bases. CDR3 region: CASSEAVGGIYGYTF. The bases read TGTGCCAGCAGTGAAGCAGTCGGGGGGATCTATGGCTACACCTTC.